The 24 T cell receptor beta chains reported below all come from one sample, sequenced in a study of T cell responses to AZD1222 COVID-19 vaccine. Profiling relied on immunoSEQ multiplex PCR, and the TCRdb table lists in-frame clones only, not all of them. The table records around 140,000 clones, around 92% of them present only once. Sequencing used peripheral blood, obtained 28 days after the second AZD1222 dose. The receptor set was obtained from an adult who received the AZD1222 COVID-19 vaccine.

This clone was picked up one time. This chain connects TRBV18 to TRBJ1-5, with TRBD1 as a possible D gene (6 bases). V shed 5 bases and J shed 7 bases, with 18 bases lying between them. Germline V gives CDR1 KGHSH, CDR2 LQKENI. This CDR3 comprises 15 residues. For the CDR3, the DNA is TGTGCCAGCTCAGACGTTAAGGGGGGTGGGCAGCCCCAGCATTTT. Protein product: CASSDVKGGGQPQHF.

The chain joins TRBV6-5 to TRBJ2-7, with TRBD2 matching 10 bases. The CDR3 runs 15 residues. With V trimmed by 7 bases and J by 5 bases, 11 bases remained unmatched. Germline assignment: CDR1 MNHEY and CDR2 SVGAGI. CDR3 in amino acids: CASTGLAAVSDEQYF. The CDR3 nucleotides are TGTGCCAGCACCGGACTAGCGGCCGTCTCTGACGAGCAGTACTTC.

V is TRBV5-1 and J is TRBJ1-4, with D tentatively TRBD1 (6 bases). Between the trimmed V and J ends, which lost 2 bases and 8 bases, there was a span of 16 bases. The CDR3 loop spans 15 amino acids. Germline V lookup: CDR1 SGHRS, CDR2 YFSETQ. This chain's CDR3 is CASSFGGAAAEKLFF. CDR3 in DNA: TGCGCCAGCAGCTTTGGGGGGGCCGCCGCAGAAAAACTGTTTTTT.

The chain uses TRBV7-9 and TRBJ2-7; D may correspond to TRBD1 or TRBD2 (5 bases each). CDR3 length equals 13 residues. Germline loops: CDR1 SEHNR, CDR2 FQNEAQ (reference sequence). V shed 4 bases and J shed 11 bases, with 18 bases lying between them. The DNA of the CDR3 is TGTGCCAGCAGCTCCTATTTGACGGGGCCGAAGTACTTC. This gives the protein CASSSYLTGPKYF.

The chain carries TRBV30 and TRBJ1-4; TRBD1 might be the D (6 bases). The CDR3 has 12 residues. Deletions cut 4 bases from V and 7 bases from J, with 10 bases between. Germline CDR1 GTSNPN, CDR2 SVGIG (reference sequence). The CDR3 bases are TGTGCCTGGAACAGGGATGGTGAAAAACTGTTTTTT. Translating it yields CAWNRDGEKLFF.

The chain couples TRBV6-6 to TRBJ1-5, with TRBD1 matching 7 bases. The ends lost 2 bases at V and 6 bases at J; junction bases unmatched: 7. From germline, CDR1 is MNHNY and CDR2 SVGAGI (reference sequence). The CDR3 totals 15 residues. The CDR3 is CASSYLTGRSQPQHF. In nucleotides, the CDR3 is TGTGCCAGCAGTTACCTGACAGGGAGGAGTCAGCCCCAGCATTTT.

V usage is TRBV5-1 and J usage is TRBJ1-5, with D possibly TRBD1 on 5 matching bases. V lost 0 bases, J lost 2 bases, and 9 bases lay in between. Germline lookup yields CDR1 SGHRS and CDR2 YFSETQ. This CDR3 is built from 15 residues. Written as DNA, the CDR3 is TGCGCCAGCAGCTTGGCACCGGGGGGCAATCAGCCCCAGCATTTT. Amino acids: CASSLAPGGNQPQHF.

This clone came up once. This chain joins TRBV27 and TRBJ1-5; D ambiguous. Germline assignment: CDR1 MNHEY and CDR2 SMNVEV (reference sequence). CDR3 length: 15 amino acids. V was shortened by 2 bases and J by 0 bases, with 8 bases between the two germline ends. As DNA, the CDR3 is TGTGCCAGCAGTTTAAGAGCTTATAGCAATCAGCCCCAGCATTTT. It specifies CASSLRAYSNQPQHF.

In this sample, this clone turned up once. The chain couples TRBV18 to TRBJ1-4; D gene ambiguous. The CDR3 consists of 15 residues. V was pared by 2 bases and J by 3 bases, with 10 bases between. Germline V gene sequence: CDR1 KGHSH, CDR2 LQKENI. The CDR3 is CASSPSGGSNEKLFF. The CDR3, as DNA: TGTGCCAGCTCACCATCCGGCGGATCTAATGAAAAACTGTTTTTT.

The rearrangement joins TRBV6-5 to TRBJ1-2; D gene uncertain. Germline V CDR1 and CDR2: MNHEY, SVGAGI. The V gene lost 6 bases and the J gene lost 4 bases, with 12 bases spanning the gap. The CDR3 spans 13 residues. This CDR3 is CASRTQGLYGYTF. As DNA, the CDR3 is TGTGCCAGCAGAACCCAAGGGCTCTATGGCTACACCTTC.

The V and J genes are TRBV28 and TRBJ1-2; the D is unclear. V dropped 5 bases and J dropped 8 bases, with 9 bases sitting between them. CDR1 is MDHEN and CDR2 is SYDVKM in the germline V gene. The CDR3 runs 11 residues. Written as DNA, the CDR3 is TGTGCCAGCAGTCCACTGGGCGGCTACACCTTC. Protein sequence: CASSPLGGYTF.

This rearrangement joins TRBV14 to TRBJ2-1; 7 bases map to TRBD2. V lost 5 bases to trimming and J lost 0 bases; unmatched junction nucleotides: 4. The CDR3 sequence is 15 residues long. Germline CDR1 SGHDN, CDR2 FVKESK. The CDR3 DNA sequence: TGTGCCAGCAGCAGCAGCGGGACCTCCTACAATGAGCAGTTCTTC. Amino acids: CASSSSGTSYNEQFF.

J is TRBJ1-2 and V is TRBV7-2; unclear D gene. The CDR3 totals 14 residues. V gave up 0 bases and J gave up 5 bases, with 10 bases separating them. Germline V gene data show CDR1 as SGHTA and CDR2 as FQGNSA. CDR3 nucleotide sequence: TGTGCCAGCAGCTTAGCCCCGATGGGTTATGGCTACACCTTC. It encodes CASSLAPMGYGYTF.

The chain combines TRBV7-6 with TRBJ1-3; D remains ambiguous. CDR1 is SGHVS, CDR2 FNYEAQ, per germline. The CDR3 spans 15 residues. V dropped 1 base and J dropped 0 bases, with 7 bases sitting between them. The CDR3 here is CASSLDPDSGNTIYF. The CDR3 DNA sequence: TGTGCCAGCAGCTTAGATCCGGACTCTGGAAACACCATATATTTT.

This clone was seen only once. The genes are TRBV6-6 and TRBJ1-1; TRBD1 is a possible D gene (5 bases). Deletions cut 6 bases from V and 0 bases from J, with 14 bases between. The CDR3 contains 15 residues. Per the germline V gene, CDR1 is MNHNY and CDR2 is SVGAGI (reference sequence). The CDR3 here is CASRVGQDMNTEAFF. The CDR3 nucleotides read TGTGCCAGCAGAGTGGGCCAGGACATGAACACTGAAGCTTTCTTT.

CDR3 sequence (DNA): TGCGCCAGCAGGTATAGCGGCCAAGAGACCCAGTACTTC. This gives the protein CASRYSGQETQYF. The gene calls are TRBV5-1 and TRBJ2-5; possibly TRBD2 for D (6 bases). V lost 5 bases to trimming and J lost 1 base, with 9 bases between them. CDR3 size: 13 residues. The germline CDR1 and CDR2 sequences are SGHRS and YFSETQ.

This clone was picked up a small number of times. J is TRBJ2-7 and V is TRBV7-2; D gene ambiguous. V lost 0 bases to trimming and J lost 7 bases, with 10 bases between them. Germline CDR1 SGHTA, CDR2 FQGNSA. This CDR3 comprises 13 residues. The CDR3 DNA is TGTGCCAGCAGCTTAGCGATTTTCAAAGAGCAGTACTTC. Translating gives CASSLAIFKEQYF.

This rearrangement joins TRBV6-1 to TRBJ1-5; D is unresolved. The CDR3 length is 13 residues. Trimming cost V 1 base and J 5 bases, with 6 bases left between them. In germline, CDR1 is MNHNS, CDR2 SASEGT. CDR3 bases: TGTGCCAGCAGTGAAGTGAGATATCAGCCCCAGCATTTT. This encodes CASSEVRYQPQHF.

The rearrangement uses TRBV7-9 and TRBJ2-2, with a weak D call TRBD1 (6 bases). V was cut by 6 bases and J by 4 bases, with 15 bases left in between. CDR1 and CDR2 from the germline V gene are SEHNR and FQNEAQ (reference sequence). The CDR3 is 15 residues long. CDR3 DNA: TGTGCCAGCAGACACGATTCAGGGGTCACCGGGGAGCTGTTTTTT. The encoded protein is CASRHDSGVTGELFF.

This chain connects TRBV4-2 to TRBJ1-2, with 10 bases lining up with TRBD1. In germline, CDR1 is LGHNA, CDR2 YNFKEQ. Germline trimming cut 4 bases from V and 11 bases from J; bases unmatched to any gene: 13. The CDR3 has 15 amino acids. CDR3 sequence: CASSPGIRDRGRYTF. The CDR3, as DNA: TGTGCCAGCAGCCCAGGAATCCGGGACAGGGGTCGTTACACCTTC.

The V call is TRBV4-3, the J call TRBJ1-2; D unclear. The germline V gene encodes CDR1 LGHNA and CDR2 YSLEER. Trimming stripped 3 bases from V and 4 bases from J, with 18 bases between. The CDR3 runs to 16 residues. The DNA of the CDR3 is TGCGCCAGCAGCCAGGACCAATCCGGGAGTTTCTATGGCTACACCTTC. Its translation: CASSQDQSGSFYGYTF.

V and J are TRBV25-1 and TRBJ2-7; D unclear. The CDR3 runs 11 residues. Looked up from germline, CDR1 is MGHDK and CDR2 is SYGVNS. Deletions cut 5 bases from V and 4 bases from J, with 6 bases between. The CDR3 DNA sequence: TGTGCCAGCAGTCACTCATACGAGCAGTACTTC. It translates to CASSHSYEQYF.

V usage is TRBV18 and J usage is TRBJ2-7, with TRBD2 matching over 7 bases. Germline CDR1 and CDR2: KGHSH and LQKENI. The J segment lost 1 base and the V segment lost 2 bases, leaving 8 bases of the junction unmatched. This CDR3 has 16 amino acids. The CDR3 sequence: CASSPEYPAGSYEQYF. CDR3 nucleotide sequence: TGTGCCAGCTCACCAGAGTATCCAGCGGGATCCTACGAGCAGTACTTC.

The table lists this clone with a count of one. CDR3 nucleotide sequence: TGTGCCAGCAGTTACTCGAGAGGGACTAGCGGCTACGAGCAGTACTTC. Its protein product is CASSYSRGTSGYEQYF. The chain uses TRBV6-5 and TRBJ2-7; 11 bases agree with TRBD2. CDR3 length equals 16 residues. V dropped 0 bases and J dropped 3; count of bases not matched to a gene: 4. Germline lookup yields CDR1 MNHEY and CDR2 SVGAGI.